These 4 T cell receptor beta chains share one sample of origin, sequenced in a study of blood T cells in healthy people across ages. Together with a sample-barcoded 5' primer, a J-beta primer mix was included in a second PCR lasting about 6 to 12 cycles. TCRdb called the 5' RACE reads again in MiXCR, with one record for every CDR3 protein. The sample carries 350,000 to 450,000 distinct CDR3 sequences, 45% to 65% recorded once. The specimen sequenced was blood. Every receptor here comes from a man in his sixties in good health.

This clonotype was counted a few times. V usage is TRBV15 and J usage is TRBJ2-5; D is ambiguous. V lost 3 bases and J 3 bases, leaving 20 bases between the germline ends. The CDR3 is made up of 17 amino acids. CDR1 LNHNV and CDR2 YYDKDF come from the germline V gene (reference sequence). The CDR3, as DNA: TGTGCCACCAGCAGGGGGAACCGGGTGAGGCAGAAAGAGACCCAGTACTTC. This encodes CATSRGNRVRQKETQYF. The variable domain in full, with the rest retrieved from reference TRBV15 and TRBJ2-5, is DAMVIQNPRYQVTQFGKPVTLSCSQTLNHNVMYWYQQKSSQAPKLLFHYYDKDFNNEADTPDNFQSRRPNTSFCFLDIRSPGLGDTAMYLCATSRGNRVRQKETQYFGPGTRLLVL.

The chain joins TRBV25-1 to TRBJ2-3, with TRBD1 matching 9 bases. The V and J ends lost 5 bases and 6 bases, in that order; junction bases with no gene match: 9. The germline gives CDR1 MGHDK, CDR2 SYGVNS. This CDR3 comprises 15 residues. CDR3 bases: TGTGCCAGCAGTAGCCGGGACAGGGCTGTCGATACGCAGTATTTT. It encodes CASSSRDRAVDTQYF. Based on the CDR3 plus reference TRBV25-1 and TRBJ2-3, the full variable domain is EADIYQTPRYLVIGTGKKITLECSQTMGHDKMYWYQQDPGMELHLIHYSYGVNSTEKGDLSSESTVSRIRTEHFPLTLESARPSHTSQYLCASSSRDRAVDTQYFGPGTRLTVL.

In the case of this clonotype: An end of the junction differs from the germline gene, which may be a read error. The chain uses TRBV6-4 and TRBJ2-1; weak D call: TRBD1 (5 bases). Germline V gene data show CDR1 as MRHNA and CDR2 as SNTAGT. The CDR3 length is 16 residues. The DNA of the CDR3 is TGTGCCAGCAGTGACGCCCCCAGGGTAGCCTACAAGGAGCAGTTCTTC. Its translation is CASSDAPRVAYKEQFF.

At least ten counts were recorded for this clonotype. The chain has TRBV29-1 and TRBJ2-6, with D unclear. From germline, CDR1 is SQVTM and CDR2 ANQGSEA. The V and J ends lost 7 bases and 4 bases respectively, with 11 bases between them. The CDR3 spans 13 residues. CDR3 region: CSAPVSGANVLTF. The CDR3 coding sequence is TGCAGCGCCCCGGTTTCAGGGGCCAACGTCCTGACTTTC.